This TCR beta chain emerged from a study of blood T cell repertoires in COVID-19. Study background: Material from acute and convalescent COVID-19 was sourced from the United States, Italy and Spain.

Source study methods: Amplified reference gene primers provided the basis for estimating nucleated cell counts. The data were produced by immunoSEQ multiplex PCR, yet TCRdb's version contains in-frame clones alone and is incomplete. V, J and clone size are those of that table, while D and trimming were read from the DNA. In the table there are about 350,000 clones, roughly 90% of which are singletons. Recruits, aged roughly 18 to 95 years, lived in 20 to 30 US areas. Donors of Cohort 3 who recovered were those that had two negative PCRs, clearance, or symptom resolution. The CDR3 is 13 residues long. Trimming removed 2 bases from V and 6 bases from J, with 11 bases in between. Germline V gene data show CDR1 as MGHDK and CDR2 as SYGVNS.

Source material: PBMCs or T cells enriched from blood (not recorded which). The clonotype comes from a woman in her 30s who had recovered from COVID-19. This chain joins TRBV25-1 and TRBJ2-7, with a weak D call TRBD2 (7 bases). CDR3 protein: CASSERGGREQYF. CDR3 sequence (DNA): TGTGCCAGCAGTGAAAGGGGGGGTCGCGAGCAGTACTTC.